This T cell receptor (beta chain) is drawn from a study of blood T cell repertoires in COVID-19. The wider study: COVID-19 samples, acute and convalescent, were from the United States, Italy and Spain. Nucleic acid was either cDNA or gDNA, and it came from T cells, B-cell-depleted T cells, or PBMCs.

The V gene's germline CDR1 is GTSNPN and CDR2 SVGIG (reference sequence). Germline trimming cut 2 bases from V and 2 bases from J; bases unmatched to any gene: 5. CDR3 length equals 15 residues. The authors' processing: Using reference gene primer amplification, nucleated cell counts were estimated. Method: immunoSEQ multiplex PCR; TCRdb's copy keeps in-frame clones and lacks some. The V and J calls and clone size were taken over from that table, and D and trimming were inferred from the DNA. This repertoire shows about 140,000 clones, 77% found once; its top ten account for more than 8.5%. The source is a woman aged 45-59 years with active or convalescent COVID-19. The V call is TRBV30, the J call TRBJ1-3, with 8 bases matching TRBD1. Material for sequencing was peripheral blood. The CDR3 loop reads CAWSRKTGAGNTIYF. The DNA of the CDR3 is TGTGCCTGGAGTCGCAAGACAGGGGCTGGAAACACCATATATTTT.